The 8 T cell receptor beta chains below come from one sample, sequenced in a study of cytomegalovirus exposure and HLA in healthy donors (TCRdb year 2017). Libraries were constructed by the immunoSEQ multiplex PCR assay. A mixture of 60 forward primers for TCR Vbeta segments and 13 reverse primers for TCR Jbeta segments was used in the multiplex PCR. TCRdb limited this immuneACCESS table to in-frame rearrangements with V and J called. A share of clones is missing; checked studies link under half to unresolved V genes, and the rest is unexplained. The sample table holds about 140,000 clones, of which 82% were seen once. Of the sample, about 1.4% falls within the top ten clones. Sequencing was carried out using PBMCs. Receptors originate from a man aged 30-40 years in good health and CMV-seropositive.

The V gene is TRBV10-3, the J gene TRBJ1-4; 9 bases are a match to TRBD1. With 11 bases clipped from V and 5 bases from J, the junction kept 9 bases outside the gene matches. This CDR3 is 14 amino acids long. CDR1 and CDR2 (germline): ENHRY, SYGVKD. The CDR3 DNA sequence: TGTGCCGACAAGGAGGGACAGGGAAATGAAAAACTGTTTTTT. Encoded protein: CADKEGQGNEKLFF.

The chain is built from TRBV19 and TRBJ2-5; maybe TRBD2 (6 bases). The CDR3 sequence is 11 residues long. CDR1 and CDR2 from the germline V gene are LNHDA and SQIVND (reference sequence). V gave up 8 bases and J gave up 3 bases, with 7 bases separating them. This CDR3 is CASGGKETQYF. DNA of the CDR3: TGTGCCAGTGGGGGGAAAGAGACCCAGTACTTC.

This chain joins TRBV5-1 and TRBJ1-6, with 11 nucleotides matching TRBD1. Trimming at V came to 4 bases and at J to 10 bases, leaving 7 bases not matched to a gene. The CDR3 spans 15 residues. CDR1 is SGHRS, CDR2 YFSETQ, per germline. CDR3 DNA: TGCGCCAGCAGCAACTGGGGGACAGGGGGGTCACCCCTCCACTTT. It yields the protein CASSNWGTGGSPLHF.

The rearrangement links TRBV18 to TRBJ2-3, with D perhaps TRBD1 (5 bases). Trimming took 4 bases from V and 4 from J, leaving 12 bases between them. The CDR3 consists of 14 residues. CDR1 and CDR2 from the germline V gene are KGHSH and LQKENI. The CDR3 loop is CASSREGASDTQYF. The CDR3 coding sequence is TGTGCCAGCTCACGGGAAGGGGCTTCAGATACGCAGTATTTT.

The chain couples TRBV6-6 to TRBJ2-5; TRBD1 matches at 7 bases. V shed 0 bases, J shed 6 bases, and the junction held 4 bases outside the gene matches. From germline, CDR1 is MNHNY and CDR2 SVGAGI (reference sequence). CDR3 length equals 14 residues. CDR3 bases: TGTGCCAGCAGTTACTCAGGGGGCGAGAAGACCCAGTACTTC. Residues: CASSYSGGEKTQYF.

J is TRBJ2-3 and V is TRBV11-2, with D possibly matching TRBD2 (6 bases). Germline values: CDR1 SGHAT, CDR2 FQNNGV. The CDR3 loop spans 17 amino acids. The ends were cut back, 4 bases at V and 2 bases at J, with 19 bases in the middle. The DNA of the CDR3 is TGTGCCAGCAGCTCGAGCCCCGGACTACCTCTCACAGATACGCAGTATTTT. Its protein is CASSSSPGLPLTDTQYF.

The rearrangement links TRBV19 to TRBJ1-2; 7 bases map to TRBD1. The CDR3 covers 15 residues. Germline values: CDR1 LNHDA, CDR2 SQIVND (reference sequence). Trimming took 1 base from V and 3 from J; bases not matched to a gene: 5. CDR3 nucleotides: TGTGCCAGTAGTATAGCGACCGGGACAGACTATGGCTACACCTTC. Translating it yields CASSIATGTDYGYTF. The variable domain in full, completed from reference TRBV19 and TRBJ1-2, reads DGGITQSPKYLFRKEGQNVTLSCEQNLNHDAMYWYRQDPGQGLRLIYYSQIVNDFQKGDIAEGYSVSREKKESFPLTVTSAQKNPTAFYLCASSIATGTDYGYTFGSGTRLTVV.

The chain carries TRBV9 and TRBJ2-2; TRBD2 might be the D (6 bases). The CDR3 sequence is 16 residues long. The ends were cut back, 0 bases at V and 1 base at J, with 10 bases in the middle. Germline V gene sequence: CDR1 SGDLS, CDR2 YYNGEE. In DNA, the CDR3 is TGTGCCAGCAGCGTAGATGGCGGGGTGAACACCGGGGAGCTGTTTTTT. This codes for CASSVDGGVNTGELFF.